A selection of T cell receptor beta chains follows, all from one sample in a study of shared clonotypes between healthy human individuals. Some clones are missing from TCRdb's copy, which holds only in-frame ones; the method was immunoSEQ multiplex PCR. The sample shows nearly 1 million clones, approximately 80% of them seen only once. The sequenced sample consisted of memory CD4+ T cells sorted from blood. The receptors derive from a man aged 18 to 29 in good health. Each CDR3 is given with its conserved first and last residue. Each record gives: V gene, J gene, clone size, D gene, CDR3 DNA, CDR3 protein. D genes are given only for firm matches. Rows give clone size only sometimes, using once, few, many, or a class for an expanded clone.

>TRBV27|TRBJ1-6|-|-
TGTGCCAGCTCAGGGACATATGGAAATTCACCCCTCCACTTT
CASSGTYGNSPLHF
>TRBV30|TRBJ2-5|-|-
TGTGCCTGGGGGTTGGGGGCCGGGGAGACCCAGTACTTC
CAWGLGAGETQYF
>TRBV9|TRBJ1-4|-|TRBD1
TGTGCCAGCAGCCCGTTTGGGACAGGGGCCACAACTAATGAAAAACTGTTTTTT
CASSPFGTGATTNEKLFF
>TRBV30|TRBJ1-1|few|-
TGTGCTGGGAGGCTGAACACTGAAGCTTTCTTT
CAGRLNTEAFF
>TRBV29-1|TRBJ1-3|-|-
TGCAGCGTTATACCCAGTGGAAACACCATATATTTT
CSVIPSGNTIYF
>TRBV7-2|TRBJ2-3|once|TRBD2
TGTGCCAGCAGCTTAAAAGCGGGGTGGACAGATACGCAGTATTTT
CASSLKAGWTDTQYF
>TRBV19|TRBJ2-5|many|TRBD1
TGTGCCAGTACTCCGGGACAGGGAAGGGAGACCCAGTACTTC
CASTPGQGRETQYF
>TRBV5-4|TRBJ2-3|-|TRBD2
TGTGCCAGCAGCAGACCTAGCGGGAGGCAGACAGATACGCAGTATTTT
CASSRPSGRQTDTQYF
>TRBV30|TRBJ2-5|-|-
TGTGCCGGGATAGACCCCGGTTCAGAGACCCAGTACTTC
CAGIDPGSETQYF
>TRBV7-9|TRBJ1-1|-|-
TGTGCCAGCAGCCCGAGGGGCGGGGCGGAGACTGAAGCTTTCTTT
CASSPRGGAETEAFF
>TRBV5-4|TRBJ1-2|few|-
TGTGCCAGCAGCACAGCGACAGGAGTGATGGGTGGCTACACCTTC
CASSTATGVMGGYTF
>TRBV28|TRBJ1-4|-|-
TGTGCCAGCAGTTTACAGGATGAAAAACTGTTTTTT
CASSLQDEKLFF
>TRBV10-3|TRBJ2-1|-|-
TGTGCCATCGGGACCCCCTACAATGAGCAGTTCTTC
CAIGTPYNEQFF
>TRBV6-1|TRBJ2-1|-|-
TGTGCCAGCAGTGAACAGGGTGGGGCCAATGAGCAGTTCTTC
CASSEQGGANEQFF
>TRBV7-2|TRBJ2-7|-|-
TGTGCCAGCAGCTTAGCATCAGTAAGGTCTGAGCAGTACTTC
CASSLASVRSEQYF
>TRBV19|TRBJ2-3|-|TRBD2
TGTGCCAGTAGTTTAAGGACTAGCGGGCTCGCAGATACGCAGTATTTT
CASSLRTSGLADTQYF
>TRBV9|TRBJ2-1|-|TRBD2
TGTGCCAGCAGCGCGGGGACTAGCGGCTACAATGAGCAGTTCTTC
CASSAGTSGYNEQFF
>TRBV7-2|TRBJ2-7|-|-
TGTGCCAGCAGCTTAGTTCCGGGAGTAGGCTACGAGCAGTACTTC
CASSLVPGVGYEQYF
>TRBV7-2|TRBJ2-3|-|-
TGTGCCAGCGAGCAGGGCACAGATACGCAGTATTTT
CASEQGTDTQYF
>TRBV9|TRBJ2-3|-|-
TGTGCCAGCAGCGTAGGCGGAAACACAGATACGCAGTATTTT
CASSVGGNTDTQYF
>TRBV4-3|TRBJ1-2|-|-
TGCGCCAGCAGCCAAGATGGCAGGGATCGCTACACCTTC
CASSQDGRDRYTF
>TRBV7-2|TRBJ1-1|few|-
TGTGCCAGCAGCTTACAGGGGTCGGGAACTGAAGCTTTCTTT
CASSLQGSGTEAFF
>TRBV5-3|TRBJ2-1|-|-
TGTGCCAGAAGCTTGTTCTGCTCTCGGTTCTTC
CARSLFCSRFF
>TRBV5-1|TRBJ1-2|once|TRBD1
TGCGCCAGCAGCTCGGGACAGGGGGCGGACTCTGGCTACACCTTC
CASSSGQGADSGYTF
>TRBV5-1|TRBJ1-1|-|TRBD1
TGCGCCAGCAGCCTTTGGACAGGAGCCAGCACTGAAGCTTTCTTT
CASSLWTGASTEAFF
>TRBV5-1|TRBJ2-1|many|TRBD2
TGCGCCAGCATGAGATCTAGCGGGCTTTACAATGAGCAGTTCTTC
CASMRSSGLYNEQFF
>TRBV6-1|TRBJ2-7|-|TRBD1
TGTGCCAGCAGTGAGCAGGGGGCAAGGCAGTACTTC
CASSEQGARQYF
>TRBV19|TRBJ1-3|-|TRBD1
TGTGCCAGTAGGGAAGGAGGGGGCGGATTCAGGAACACCATATATTTT
CASREGGGGFRNTIYF
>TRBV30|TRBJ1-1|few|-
TGTGCCTGGAATCGTCAGCCAGATTTCGCTGAAGCTTTCTTT
CAWNRQPDFAEAFF
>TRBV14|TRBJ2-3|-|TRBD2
TGTGCCAGCAGCCAAGAGGGACTAGCGGGGGGGCGGTGTATTTTGCCAGATACGCAGTATTTT
CASSQEGLAGGRCILPDTQYF
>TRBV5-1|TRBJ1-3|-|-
TGCGCCAGCAGCTCGGGGAGTTGGGGCCGCTCTGGAAACACCATATATTTT
CASSSGSWGRSGNTIYF
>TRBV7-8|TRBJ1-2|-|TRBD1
TGTGCCAGCAGCTTAGTATCAGGGGGCGCCTCTAACTATGGCTACACCTTC
CASSLVSGGASNYGYTF
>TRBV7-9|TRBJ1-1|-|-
TGTGCCAGCAGCTCCGGGCATGGCAATTTGAACACTGAAGCTTTCTTT
CASSSGHGNLNTEAFF
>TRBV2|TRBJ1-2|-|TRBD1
TGTGCCAGCAGGAGGACAGGCGGTACCTCTGGAAACACCTTC
CASRRTGGTSGNTF
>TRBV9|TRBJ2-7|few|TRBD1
TGTGCCAGCAGCCGGGGACAGGCGACCTACGAGCAGTACTTC
CASSRGQATYEQYF
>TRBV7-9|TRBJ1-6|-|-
TGTGCCAGCAGCTTATCAGTCCGGGGTTCACCCCTCCACTTT
CASSLSVRGSPLHF
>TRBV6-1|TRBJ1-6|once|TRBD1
TGTGCCAGCAGTGGATCAGGACAGGGTCGATCACCCCTCCACTTT
CASSGSGQGRSPLHF
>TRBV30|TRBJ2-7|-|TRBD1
TGTGCCTGGAGTATGGGACAGGGGGCATTCGAGCAGTACTTC
CAWSMGQGAFEQYF
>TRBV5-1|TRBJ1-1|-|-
TGCGCCAGCAGCTTAACGGGGGTGGGCACTGAAGCTTTCTTT
CASSLTGVGTEAFF
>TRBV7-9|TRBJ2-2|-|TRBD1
TGTGCCAGCAGCTTGGGACAGCTGAACACCGGGGAGCTGTTTTTT
CASSLGQLNTGELFF
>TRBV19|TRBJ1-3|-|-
TGTGCCAGTAGTATAGCACAGGCCTGGAATTCTGGAAACACCATATATTTT
CASSIAQAWNSGNTIYF
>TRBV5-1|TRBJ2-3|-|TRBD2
TGCGCCAGCAGCTTGGCTAGCGGGGGGGCAGATACGCAGTATTTT
CASSLASGGADTQYF
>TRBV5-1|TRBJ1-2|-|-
TGCGCCAGCAGCTTGGAGGCAGGGAGCGGCTACACCTTC
CASSLEAGSGYTF
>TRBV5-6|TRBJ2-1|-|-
TGTGCCAGCAGCTTGGGGCCTAGAGGCAATGAGCAGTTCTTC
CASSLGPRGNEQFF
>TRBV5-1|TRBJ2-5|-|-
TGCGCCAGCAGCTTGGCCCCGCGTTTCGAGACCCAGTACTTC
CASSLAPRFETQYF
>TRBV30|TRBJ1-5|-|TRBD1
TGTGCCTGGACCGGGACAGGGTACAATCAGCCCCAGCATTTT
CAWTGTGYNQPQHF
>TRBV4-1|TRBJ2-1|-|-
TGCGCCAGCAGCCGTGAAAGCCGGGTTACCTACAATGAGCAGTTCTTC
CASSRESRVTYNEQFF
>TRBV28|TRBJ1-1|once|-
TGTGCCAGCAGTGCTTCAGGGGATATGAACACTGAAGCTTTCTTT
CASSASGDMNTEAFF
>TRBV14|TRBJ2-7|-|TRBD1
TGTGCCAGCAGCCAACTACAGGGGGCTTACGAGCAGTACTTC
CASSQLQGAYEQYF